The clone carrying this T cell receptor beta chain occurred many times. Antigen: not known. The data derive from a study of CD8 T cells in ankylosing spondylitis. General study results and limits: Seemingly distinctive of ankylosing spondylitis blood was a TCR beta motif formed by eight highly homologous variants. Disease-linked clones reportedly showed significant enrichment in matched ankylosing spondylitis synovial fluid.

TCRdb used MiXCR to reprocess the 5' RACE reads, holding one entry per CDR3 protein. The sample records under 250,000 distinct CDR3 sequences, roughly a tenth being singletons. CDR1 and CDR2 from the germline V gene are SGHRS and YFSETQ. The CDR3 runs to 13 residues. Trimming shortened V by 0 bases and J by 5 bases, and 8 bases separated the two germline ends. Sequencing was done on a sample of blood, either unsorted or a sorted T cell fraction (not recorded which). The rearrangement links TRBV5-1 to TRBJ2-5; D unresolved. This clonotype was sampled from a male donor with ankylosing spondylitis or in good health (not recorded which). CDR3 sequence reads: CASSLGPGETQYF. The CDR3 bases are TGCGCCAGCAGCTTGGGACCTGGGGAGACCCAGTACTTC. The complete variable domain, with remaining parts taken from reference TRBV5-1 and TRBJ2-5, reads KAGVTQTPRYLIKTRGQQVTLSCSPISGHRSVSWYQQTPGQGLQFLFEYFSETQRNKGNFPGRFSGRQFSNSRSEMNVSTLELGDSALYLCASSLGPGETQYFGPGTRLLVL.